Described below is a single T cell receptor beta chain sequence and its context. Antigen unknown. This specimen belongs to a study of T cells in Graves' hyperthyroidism and ophthalmopathy. In the study overall: It was at initial diagnosis, before any treatment, that peripheral blood was collected. Overall study results and limits: In validation, the model predicted ophthalmopathy. These predictions came a median roughly 6 months before onset.

Using RNA transcripts as the source, TCR beta CDR3 regions were amplified. Primed by the HTBI set, a first-round RT-PCR was run on the TCR CDR3. TCRdb re-called the multiplex PCR reads through MiXCR, storing one row per CDR3 protein. The table includes about 590,000 distinct CDR3 sequences, more than 13% detected once. V lost 2 bases and J lost 1, with 6 bases in between. The CDR3 sequence is 14 residues long. Germline lookup yields CDR1 MNHEY and CDR2 SVGEGT. This TCR came from a woman under 30 with Graves' ophthalmopathy. The rearrangement joins TRBV6-2 or TRBV6-3 to TRBJ1-3; D remains ambiguous. Material for sequencing was blood. The CDR3 coding sequence is TGTGCCAGCAGTTACGACGTGTCTGGAAACACCATATATTTT. Its protein is CASSYDVSGNTIYF.